What follows are 3 T cell receptor beta chains derived from one specimen sequenced in a study of T cells after yellow fever vaccination. TCRdb itself ran the 5' RACE reads through MiXCR, one entry per CDR3 protein. The table lists 300,000 or so distinct CDR3 sequences, around 3.9% of them singletons. Specimen: PBMCs, collected 5 days after the yellow fever booster vaccination. All receptors derive from a young man who received the YFV17D yellow fever vaccine.

There are a few counts of this clonotype. The CDR3 coding sequence is TGTGCCAGCAGTCCGCCCTATGGGACAGATACGCAGTATTTT. Its protein is CASSPPYGTDTQYF. The V gene is TRBV3-1, the J gene TRBJ2-3; the D is unclear. This CDR3 contains 14 residues. The germline V and J ends were trimmed by 6 bases and 3 bases, with 13 bases remaining between them. Germline CDR1 and CDR2: LGHDT and YNNKEL (reference sequence).

This clonotype was counted many times. This sequence joins TRBV20-1 and TRBJ2-7, with TRBD1 matching over 8 bases. The CDR3 length is 13 residues. J gave up 5 bases and V 3 bases, and 6 bases lay outside the gene matches. Germline-derived CDR1 and CDR2 are DFQATT and SNEGSKA (reference sequence). The CDR3 loop reads CSASFQGANEQYF. CDR3 nucleotides: TGCAGTGCTAGTTTCCAGGGGGCCAACGAGCAGTACTTC.

This clonotype was detected ten times or more. The V gene is TRBV6-5, the J gene TRBJ2-2, with 8 bases fitting TRBD2. Germline V gives CDR1 MNHEY, CDR2 SVGAGI. The trim removed 0 bases at V and 0 bases at J, leaving 3 bases unmatched. This CDR3 has 17 residues. CDR3 protein: CASSYSRLASNTGELFF. In DNA, the CDR3 is TGTGCCAGCAGTTACTCCCGACTAGCGTCGAACACCGGGGAGCTGTTTTTT.